The rows below give T cell receptor beta chains drawn from one sample of a study of shared T cell receptors in the human thymus. Libraries were prepared by immunoSEQ multiplex PCR; TCRdb keeps only in-frame clonotypes and omits some of them. The sample records 650,000 to 950,000 clones, roughly 88% being singletons. These records were also assigned to another study, of human thymus T cells.

Sequencing was performed on thymocytes. The receptors shown here come from a girl in the first two years of life with a congenital heart defect. The CDR3 runs from the conserved cysteine through the conserved F or W. A D gene is named only where the DNA matches it firmly. Clone size is given for some rows only: seen once, a few or many times, or a class if the clone is expanded.

size	V	D	J	DNA	CDR3
.	TRBV5-6	TRBD1	TRBJ1-2	TGTGCCAGCAGCTCGGGGACAGGGTCTCATGGCTACACCTTC	CASSSGTGSHGYTF
.	TRBV7-9	.	TRBJ1-2	TGTGCCAGCAGCTTATGGACGGACTCTAACTATGGCTACACCTTC	CASSLWTDSNYGYTF
.	TRBV5-6	.	TRBJ1-2	TGTGCCAGCAGCTTGGTCGGGAGTAGGGACGGATCCTCCTATGGCTACACCTTC	CASSLVGSRDGSSYGYTF
.	TRBV4-1	TRBD1	TRBJ1-2	TGCGCCAGCAGCCACCCGGGACAGGCGGGGGCCCTCTATGGCTACACCTTC	CASSHPGQAGALYGYTF
.	TRBV14	TRBD1	TRBJ2-7	TGTGCCAGCAGCCGGAACCGGGACAGGGGTTACGAGCAGTACTTC	CASSRNRDRGYEQYF
.	TRBV9	.	TRBJ1-5	TGTGCCAGCAGCTCTGGGCCTAATCAGCCCCAGCATTTT	CASSSGPNQPQHF
.	TRBV13	.	TRBJ1-6	TGTGCCAGCAGCTACCCGACGGAGCAAACCCATAATTCACCCCTCCACTTT	CASSYPTEQTHNSPLHF
.	TRBV6-1	.	TRBJ2-2	TGTGCCAGCAGTGAAGTGAATCAGGGGCTCCCCATGACCGGGGAGCTGTTTTTT	CASSEVNQGLPMTGELFF
.	TRBV6-5	.	TRBJ2-5	TGTGCCAGCAGTAAATACTCTCAGGGCCAAGAGACCCAGTACTTC	CASSKYSQGQETQYF
.	TRBV15	TRBD1	TRBJ2-1	TGTGCCACCAGCAGAGAGGGGATGACAGGGGGCCATTACTACAATGAGCAGTTCTTC	CATSREGMTGGHYYNEQFF
.	TRBV4-1	.	TRBJ2-3	TGCGCCAGCAGCGGCCGCCGCCGGGACACCGGGGCGAGCACAGATACGCAGTATTTT	CASSGRRRDTGASTDTQYF
.	TRBV2	TRBD1	TRBJ2-3	TGTGCCAGCGGAGACAGGGGCACAGATACGCAGTATTTT	CASGDRGTDTQYF
.	TRBV27	TRBD1	TRBJ2-7	TGTGCCAGCAGTCTCAGACAGGGGGCTAGGGGCTACGAGCAGTACTTC	CASSLRQGARGYEQYF
.	TRBV6-1	.	TRBJ1-5	TGTGCCAGCAGCTTGGGGGGGGCCGCGCAGCCCCAGCATTTT	CASSLGGAAQPQHF
.	TRBV25-1	.	TRBJ1-4	TGTGCCAGCAGTGAATGGCTTGGGGGCGCCCTCAGTGAAAAACTGTTTTTT	CASSEWLGGALSEKLFF
.	TRBV5-1	.	TRBJ2-1	TGCGCCAGCAGCTTGAGCGGTCCCCTTTACGGTGAGCAGTTCTTC	CASSLSGPLYGEQFF
.	TRBV6-5	.	TRBJ1-1	TGTGCCAGCAGTAGTGAGGGATTCACTGAAGCTTTCTTT	CASSSEGFTEAFF
.	TRBV10-1	TRBD1	TRBJ2-7	TGCGCCAGCAGCCCCCGGACAGGGGCCTACGAGCAGTACTTC	CASSPRTGAYEQYF
.	TRBV7-8	.	TRBJ1-5	TGTGCCAGCAGCCAAGACAGGACGTCCATTCAGCCCCAGCATTTT	CASSQDRTSIQPQHF
.	TRBV6-5	TRBD2	TRBJ2-5	TGTGCCAGCAGTCCTAGCGGGAGGGAGACCCAGTACTTC	CASSPSGRETQYF
.	TRBV7-8	.	TRBJ1-2	TGTGCCAGCAGCTCAACACCTAACCCTCTTGTGGACAGACGACCTAACTATGGCTACACCTTC	CASSSTPNPLVDRRPNYGYTF
.	TRBV9	.	TRBJ1-2	TGTGCCAGCAGCCCCAGAGGGATTTATGGCTACACCTTC	CASSPRGIYGYTF
once	TRBV13	TRBD2	TRBJ2-5	TGTGCCAGCAGCTTACTTAGGCGGGGGTCGGAGACCCAGTACTTC	CASSLLRRGSETQYF
.	TRBV28	.	TRBJ2-1	TGTGCCACCTGGGGCAACCTAGCCTACAATGAGCAGTTCTTC	CATWGNLAYNEQFF
.	TRBV7-3	TRBD2	TRBJ2-1	TGTGCCAGCAGCTTAGGACTAGCGGGGGGGCCGGGGCACAATGAGCAGTTCTTC	CASSLGLAGGPGHNEQFF
few	TRBV6-5	.	TRBJ1-5	TGTGCCAGCAGTGAATCCGGAGGTCATCAGCCCCAGCATTTT	CASSESGGHQPQHF
.	TRBV19	.	TRBJ2-7	TGTGCCAGTAGGGCCTCCGGGACACCAATTTACGAGCAGTACTTC	CASRASGTPIYEQYF
once	TRBV6-1	TRBD1	TRBJ1-2	TGTGCCAGCAACGGACAGGGGAGGGTTAACTATGGCTACACCTTC	CASNGQGRVNYGYTF
.	TRBV4-3	.	TRBJ2-7	TGCGCCAGCAGCCCAGGTGGGAGTGGAACAAGCTCCTACGAGCAGTACTTC	CASSPGGSGTSSYEQYF
.	TRBV7-9	TRBD1	TRBJ2-3	TGTGCCAGCAGCTTACCACAGGGGTACACAGATACGCAGTATTTT	CASSLPQGYTDTQYF
once	TRBV7-6	.	TRBJ1-6	TGTGCCAGCAGCTTTGGAGTATCATTTGGGTCCTATAATTCACCCCTCCACTTT	CASSFGVSFGSYNSPLHF
.	TRBV7-9	.	TRBJ1-2	TGTGCCAGCAGCCCCCATCGACAACAAGCTAACTATGGCTACACCTTC	CASSPHRQQANYGYTF
.	TRBV6-1	TRBD1	TRBJ2-3	TGTGCCAGCAGTGAAACAGGGGGGTCCACTAGCACAGATACGCAGTATTTT	CASSETGGSTSTDTQYF
.	TRBV29-1	TRBD1	TRBJ2-2	TGCAGCGTTGAAGACGGACAGGGGGCGCCGGGTGAGCTGTTTTTT	CSVEDGQGAPGELFF
.	TRBV27	TRBD1	TRBJ1-4	TGTGCCAGCAGTTTAAGGGGGACAGGGGGTATCAGGGGCGAAAAACTGTTTTTT	CASSLRGTGGIRGEKLFF
.	TRBV10-2	.	TRBJ1-1	TGCGCCAGCAGTGAGGACAAGGTAAGGTCCGCTGAAGCTTTCTTT	CASSEDKVRSAEAFF
.	TRBV7-8	TRBD1	TRBJ2-7	TGTGCCAGCAGCTCCAATCACTCCGGGACAGGGGCCTACGAGCAGTACTTC	CASSSNHSGTGAYEQYF
.	TRBV4-1	.	TRBJ1-3	TGCGCCAGCAGCCAAGATGGCACCTCTGGAAACACCATATATTTT	CASSQDGTSGNTIYF
.	TRBV30	.	TRBJ2-5	TGTGCCCGGCAAGAGACCCAGTACTTC	CARQETQYF
once	TRBV19	TRBD1	TRBJ1-5	TGTGCCAGTAGGGGACAGGGGGATCAGCCCCAGCATTTT	CASRGQGDQPQHF
few	TRBV18	.	TRBJ1-3	TGTGCCAGCTCACCATTGGTGTGGGGGCGGCTTGGAGACACCATATATTTT	CASSPLVWGRLGDTIYF
.	TRBV19	TRBD1	TRBJ1-6	TGTGCCAGTACGACAGGGGGAGGATATTCACCCCTCCACTTT	CASTTGGGYSPLHF
.	TRBV6-1	.	TRBJ1-2	TGTGCCAGCAGTGAAGCGCTTACAGAGCCTTATGGCTACACCTTC	CASSEALTEPYGYTF
once	TRBV7-8	.	TRBJ2-1	TGTGCCAGCAGCCCCACTCGAAAGCCCAACAATGAGCAGTTCTTC	CASSPTRKPNNEQFF
.	TRBV19	TRBD1	TRBJ2-2	TGTGCCAGTAGTATAGTTCAAGGGCAGGGGGTCGACACCGGGGAGCTGTTTTTT	CASSIVQGQGVDTGELFF
.	TRBV2	TRBD1	TRBJ1-2	TGTGCCAGCAGCCTTCGGACAGGGAACTATGGCTACACCTTC	CASSLRTGNYGYTF
.	TRBV5-1	TRBD2	TRBJ2-7	TGCGCCAGCAGCCAATTGCCCGGGACTAGTGAGACCTACGAGCAGTACTTC	CASSQLPGTSETYEQYF
.	TRBV27	.	TRBJ1-6	TGTGCCAGCAGTTTCCGGGGAAGCGATTCACCCCTCCACTTT	CASSFRGSDSPLHF
.	TRBV7-6	TRBD1	TRBJ1-6	TGTGCCAGCAGTCCTAGGACAGGGGGGGTGATCTCCTATAATTCACCCCTCCACTTT	CASSPRTGGVISYNSPLHF
.	TRBV5-6	TRBD1	TRBJ1-2	TGTGCCAGCAGCTTGGGACAGGGGTCGAACTATGGCTACACCTTC	CASSLGQGSNYGYTF
.	TRBV28	.	TRBJ1-6	TGTGCCAGCAGCGCCCCCCGAGGGAGCTCACCCCTCCACTTT	CASSAPRGSSPLHF
.	TRBV10-1	.	TRBJ2-2	TGCGCCAGCAGAGCGGGACACCAGAACACCGGGGAGCTGTTTTTT	CASRAGHQNTGELFF
.	TRBV7-3	.	TRBJ1-2	TGTGCCAGCAGCCTTAATGGCTACACCTTC	CASSLNGYTF